The 14 T cell receptor beta chains below were found in one sample sequenced in a study of cytomegalovirus exposure and HLA in healthy donors (dated by TCRdb to 2016 to 2017). The library was prepared using the immunoSEQ multiplex PCR assay. The multiplex PCR relied on a mix of 60 forward primers for TCR Vbeta segments and 13 reverse primers for TCR Jbeta segments. TCRdb obtained this table from immuneACCESS and retained in-frame rearrangements with V and J assigned. These tables miss some clones; where compared with another copy, unresolved V genes account for less than half of the shortfall, and the remainder is unexplained. The sample records roughly 150,000 clones, about 82% of which are singletons. Roughly 4% of the sample rests with the top ten. The sample was PBMCs. The source of these receptors is a woman in her thirties or forties in good health and CMV-seropositive.

V usage is TRBV30 and J usage is TRBJ2-7; 7 nucleotides line up with TRBD2. The CDR3 extends over 14 amino acids. Germline V lookup: CDR1 GTSNPN, CDR2 SVGIG (reference sequence). Trimming cost V 3 bases and J 9 bases; bases outside gene matches: 14. The CDR3 sequence: CAWSPGAPGEGQYF. The CDR3 coding sequence is TGTGCCTGGAGCCCCGGGGCCCCTGGGGAGGGGCAGTACTTC.

Concerning this clone itself: Other DNA sequences of this sample code for an identical CDR3. The genes are TRBV7-8 and TRBJ2-3, with D maybe TRBD2 (5 bases). The CDR3 runs 16 residues. Germline CDR1 reads SGHVS; CDR2 reads FQNEAQ. The ends were cut back, 1 base at V and 5 bases at J, with 16 bases in the middle. The CDR3 DNA is TGTGCCAGCAGCTTAGAAGCCGGAGGCAGTAGAGATACGCAGTATTTT. Residues: CASSLEAGGSRDTQYF.

The rearrangement uses TRBV5-1 and TRBJ2-6; 7 bases align to TRBD1. This CDR3 is 18 amino acids long. Germline V gene sequence: CDR1 SGHRS, CDR2 YFSETQ. V lost 0 bases, J lost 4 bases, and 10 bases stayed unmatched. CDR3 sequence reads: CASSLEGAWGSGANVLTF. In nucleotides, the CDR3 is TGCGCCAGCAGCTTGGAGGGGGCGTGGGGCTCCGGGGCCAACGTCCTGACTTTC.

This clone was counted only a few times. The chain couples TRBV7-8 to TRBJ1-1, with TRBD1 matching over 8 bases. The CDR3 consists of 14 residues. Germline V gene lookup returns CDR1 SGHVS and CDR2 FQNEAQ. J gave up 1 base and V 4 bases, and 2 bases lay outside the gene matches. CDR3 protein: CASSSGQGNTEAFF. In nucleotides, the CDR3 is TGTGCCAGCAGCTCTGGACAGGGGAACACTGAAGCTTTCTTT. Complete variable domain (other parts from reference TRBV7-8 and TRBJ1-1): GAGVSQSPRYKVAKRGQDVALRCDPISGHVSLFWYQQALGQGPEFLTYFQNEAQLDKSGLPSDRFFAERPEGSVSTLKIQRTQQEDSAVYLCASSSGQGNTEAFFGQGTRLTVV.

The gene calls are TRBV7-9 and TRBJ2-5, with unresolved D. CDR1 and CDR2 (germline): SEHNR, FQNEAQ (reference sequence). Trimming pared 5 bases from V and 1 base from J, leaving 8 bases between. This CDR3 has 13 amino acids. The CDR3 is CASSRSGQETQYF. The CDR3 DNA reads TGTGCCAGCAGCCGATCAGGCCAAGAGACCCAGTACTTC.

This rearrangement joins TRBV25-1 to TRBJ2-7; TRBD1 matches 7 bases. The CDR3 totals 17 residues. Germline V CDR1 and CDR2: MGHDK, SYGVNS. J gave up 0 bases and V 4 bases, and 12 bases lay outside the gene matches. The CDR3 loop reads CASSATNGTESSYEQYF. As DNA, the CDR3 is TGTGCCAGCAGTGCGACAAACGGGACAGAAAGCTCCTACGAGCAGTACTTC.

The V call is TRBV25-1, the J call TRBJ2-7; 10 bases line up with TRBD2. V lost 2 bases to trimming and J lost 9 bases; unmatched junction nucleotides: 7. Looked up from germline, CDR1 is MGHDK and CDR2 is SYGVNS. The CDR3 loop spans 14 amino acids. The CDR3 here is CASSEGNSGRRQYF. CDR3 bases: TGTGCCAGCAGTGAAGGGAATAGCGGGAGGAGGCAGTACTTC.

This clone was recorded many times. The chain carries TRBV30 and TRBJ2-1, with 7 bases lining up with TRBD2. CDR1 and CDR2 (germline): GTSNPN, SVGIG (reference sequence). CDR3 size: 11 residues. V dropped 4 bases and J dropped 11; count of bases not matched to a gene: 5. The CDR3 region has the DNA TGTGCCTGGAAGTATAGCGGGCAGCAGTTCTTC. Amino acid sequence: CAWKYSGQQFF.

This clone was seen more than once but under ten times. The rearrangement uses TRBV18 and TRBJ2-2, with D tentatively TRBD2 (5 bases). Per the germline V gene, CDR1 is KGHSH and CDR2 is LQKENI. This CDR3 is built from 12 residues. Between the trimmed V and J ends, which lost 4 bases and 6 bases, there was a span of 6 bases. For the CDR3, the DNA is TGTGCCAGCTCACGGAGGTCCGGGGAGCTGTTTTTT. Translated, it gives CASSRRSGELFF.

This clone has only a few counts. The chain joins TRBV7-9 to TRBJ1-6, with unresolved D. Looked up from germline, CDR1 is SEHNR and CDR2 is FQNEAQ (reference sequence). There are 14 residues in the CDR3. Trimming removed 0 bases at V and 7 bases at J, with 7 bases between. The CDR3 nucleotides read TGTGCCAGCAGCTTAGCGGGCGGGAATTCACCCCTCCACTTT. Its protein is CASSLAGGNSPLHF.

The chain joins TRBV19 to TRBJ1-3; D is ambiguous. Germline CDR1 is LNHDA and CDR2 is SQIVND (reference sequence). The CDR3 contains 14 residues. V was shortened by 6 bases and J by 2 bases, with 11 bases between the two germline ends. The CDR3 spells CASSFGGTGNTIYF. The DNA for the CDR3 is TGTGCCAGTAGCTTCGGAGGGACTGGAAACACCATATATTTT.

The chain has TRBV7-8 and TRBJ1-5; TRBD1 matches 9 bases. After removal of 4 bases from V and 1 base from J, the junction contained 5 bases not matched to a gene. Per the germline V gene, CDR1 is SGHVS and CDR2 is FQNEAQ. The CDR3 is made up of 16 amino acids. This CDR3 reads CASSSNRGPSNQPQHF. In DNA form, the CDR3 reads TGTGCCAGCAGCTCGAACAGGGGGCCGAGCAATCAGCCCCAGCATTTT.

V is TRBV19 and J is TRBJ1-1; D remains unclear. Per the germline V gene, CDR1 is LNHDA and CDR2 is SQIVND (reference sequence). The CDR3 is 14 amino acids. V was clipped by 3 bases and J by 5 bases, with 13 bases between them. The CDR3 here is CASSIGLQRTEAFF. The CDR3 DNA reads as TGTGCCAGTAGTATTGGCCTCCAGAGGACTGAAGCTTTCTTT. The entire variable domain, with the rest obtained from reference TRBV19 and TRBJ1-1, is as follows: DGGITQSPKYLFRKEGQNVTLSCEQNLNHDAMYWYRQDPGQGLRLIYYSQIVNDFQKGDIAEGYSVSREKKESFPLTVTSAQKNPTAFYLCASSIGLQRTEAFFGQGTRLTVV.

This rearrangement joins TRBV30 to TRBJ1-4, with a weak D call TRBD1 (6 bases). From germline, CDR1 is GTSNPN and CDR2 SVGIG (reference sequence). This CDR3 spans 15 amino acids. V lost 0 bases to trimming and J lost 11 bases, with 19 bases between them. Here the CDR3 reads CAWSVGSSQGKKLFF. Written as DNA, the CDR3 is TGTGCCTGGAGTGTTGGATCCTCACAGGGAAAGAAACTGTTTTTT.